This T cell receptor beta chain was recorded in a study of blood T cell repertoires in COVID-19. Study context: From the United States, Italy and Spain came samples of acute and convalescent COVID-19. From T cells, B-cell-depleted T cells, or PBMCs came the material, which was cDNA or gDNA.

A few counts support this clone. V was shortened by 2 bases and J by 3 bases, with 6 bases between the two germline ends. CDR1 and CDR2 (germline): SGHRS, YFSETQ. The CDR3 extends over 13 amino acids. Methods used by the authors: The authors estimated nucleated cell counts from reference gene primer amplification. Only in-frame clones appear in the TCRdb table, and some are missing; sequencing was by immunoSEQ multiplex PCR. Clone size and V and J calls were adopted from that table, with D and trimming inferred from the DNA. The profile shows some 110,000 clones, roughly 80% of them singletons. The sequence was obtained from a man aged 50 or older with acute or convalescent COVID-19. The sample taken for sequencing was peripheral blood. The genes are TRBV5-1 and TRBJ1-3; the D is unclear. CDR3 sequence: CASSLTYGNTIYF. The CDR3 DNA sequence: TGCGCCAGCAGCTTAACATATGGAAACACCATATATTTT.